Below are 6 T cell receptor beta chains sequenced from a single sample in a study of blood T cell repertoires in COVID-19. The protocol was immunoSEQ multiplex PCR, while the TCRdb copy is restricted to in-frame clones and leaves out a portion. The sample lists roughly 320,000 clones, approximately 85% occurring once. The sample was peripheral blood. These receptors were collected from a human donor in a cohort sampled during active COVID-19.

The J gene is TRBJ1-4, the V gene TRBV29-1; D is unresolved. Germline loops: CDR1 SQVTM, CDR2 ANQGSEA. V lost 3 bases to trimming and J lost 6 bases, with 11 bases between them. This CDR3 has 13 amino acids. This CDR3 is CSVDTAGDEKLFF. The DNA of the CDR3 is TGCAGCGTTGATACGGCAGGCGATGAAAAACTGTTTTTT.

The chain couples TRBV5-1 to TRBJ2-1; 7 bases are a match to TRBD2. J was trimmed by 3 bases and V by 0 bases; bases with no gene match: 3. CDR1 SGHRS and CDR2 YFSETQ come from the germline V gene. CDR3 length: 15 amino acids. The CDR3 sequence: CASSLASGVYNEQFF. The CDR3 DNA reads TGCGCCAGCAGCTTGGCCAGCGGGGTCTACAATGAGCAGTTCTTC.

The chain couples TRBV11-2 to TRBJ2-1, with D possibly TRBD2 on 5 matching bases. The CDR3 loop spans 15 amino acids. V lost 1 base and J 0 bases, leaving 7 bases between the germline ends. The germline gives CDR1 SGHAT, CDR2 FQNNGV. CDR3: CASSLAGNSYNEQFF. In DNA form, the CDR3 reads TGTGCCAGCAGCTTAGCCGGGAACTCCTACAATGAGCAGTTCTTC.

This clone was observed a single time. The chain employs TRBV7-6 and TRBJ2-7; D is possibly TRBD2 (5 bases). Germline CDR1 and CDR2: SGHVS and FNYEAQ. Trimming removed 5 bases at V and 6 bases at J, with 14 bases between. The length of the CDR3 is 13 residues. The CDR3 region is CASSQSPEGEQYF. In nucleotides, the CDR3 is TGTGCCAGCAGCCAAAGCCCAGAGGGCGAGCAGTACTTC. Drawing the rest from reference TRBV7-6 and TRBJ2-7, the complete variable domain is GAGVSQSPRYKVTKRGQDVALRCDPISGHVSLYWYRQALGQGPEFLTYFNYEAQQDKSGLPNDRFSAERPEGSISTLTIQRTEQRDSAMYRCASSQSPEGEQYFGPGTRLTVT.

This clone was counted a few times. This rearrangement joins TRBV6-1 to TRBJ1-6; tentative D call: TRBD1 (5 bases). V gave up 1 base and J gave up 16 bases, with 5 bases separating them. Germline assignment: CDR1 MNHNS and CDR2 SASEGT. This CDR3 has 10 amino acids. CDR3 loop: CASSEEGLHF. The CDR3 DNA follows: TGTGCCAGCAGTGAAGAGGGGCTCCACTTT.

The chain uses TRBV5-4 and TRBJ2-3; 11 nucleotides agree with TRBD2. The CDR3 sequence is 16 residues long. With V trimmed by 5 bases and J by 1 base, 6 bases remained unmatched. From germline, CDR1 is SGHNT and CDR2 YYREEE (reference sequence). CDR3: CASSCSGLAGTDTQYF. In DNA form, the CDR3 reads TGTGCCAGCAGTTGTTCGGGACTAGCGGGCACAGATACGCAGTATTTT.